This T cell receptor beta chain was captured in a study of blood T cell repertoires in COVID-19. Whole-study context: The study drew acute and convalescent COVID-19 samples from the United States, Italy and Spain. The cDNA or gDNA used as material had been derived from T cells, B-cell-depleted T cells, or PBMCs.

There are 15 residues in the CDR3. J lost 1 base, V lost 6 bases, and 1 base had no gene match. Per the germline V gene, CDR1 is MNHEY and CDR2 is SVGAGI. Methods used by the authors: The assay estimated nucleated cells by amplifying reference gene primers. Only in-frame clones appear in the TCRdb table, and some are missing; sequencing was by immunoSEQ multiplex PCR. V and J calls and clone size follow that table, whereas D and trimming were derived from the DNA. The sample has 110,000 to 150,000 clones; around 89% are singletons. The sequenced material came from peripheral blood. The V and J genes are TRBV6-5 and TRBJ2-2, with 11 bases identical to TRBD2. This clonotype originated in a man between 60 and 75 years old with active or convalescent COVID-19. The CDR3 is CASRTSGRNTGELFF. DNA of the CDR3: TGTGCCAGCAGAACTAGCGGGAGGAACACCGGGGAGCTGTTTTTT.